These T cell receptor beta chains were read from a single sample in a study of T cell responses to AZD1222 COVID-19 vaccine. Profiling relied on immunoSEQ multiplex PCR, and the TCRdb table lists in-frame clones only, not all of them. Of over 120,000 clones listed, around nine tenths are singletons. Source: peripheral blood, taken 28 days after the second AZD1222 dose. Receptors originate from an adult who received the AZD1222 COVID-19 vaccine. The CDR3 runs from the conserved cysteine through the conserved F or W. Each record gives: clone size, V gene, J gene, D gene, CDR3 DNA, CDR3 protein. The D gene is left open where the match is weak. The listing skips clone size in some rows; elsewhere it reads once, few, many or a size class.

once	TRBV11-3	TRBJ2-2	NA	TGTGCCAGCAGCTTTTACTCCCCCTCGGGGGACGCCGAAAGCGGGGAGCTGTTTTTT	CASSFYSPSGDAESGELFF
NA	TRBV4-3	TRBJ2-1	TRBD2	TGCGCCAGCAGCCAAGATTTCAGCGGGAGTGGGGGCAATGAGCAGTTCTTC	CASSQDFSGSGGNEQFF
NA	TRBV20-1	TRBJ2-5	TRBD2	TGCAGTGCTAGTCTGTTCGCTAGCGGGAGTGGGGAGACCCAGTACTTC	CSASLFASGSGETQYF
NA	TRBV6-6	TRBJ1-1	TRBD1	TGTGCCAGCAGTTCGGACAGGACCAACCCAAGGGCTTTCTTT	CASSSDRTNPRAFF
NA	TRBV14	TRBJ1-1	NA	TGTGCCAGCAGCCAAGATTGGCAGGCATACACTGAAGCTTTCTTT	CASSQDWQAYTEAFF
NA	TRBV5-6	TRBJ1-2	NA	TGTGCCAGCAGCTTGACAGGCCCTAGTCGCTACACCTTC	CASSLTGPSRYTF
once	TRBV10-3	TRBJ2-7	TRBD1	TGTGCCATCAGTCGGACCGGGACAGGGTTTAACGAGCAGTACTTC	CAISRTGTGFNEQYF
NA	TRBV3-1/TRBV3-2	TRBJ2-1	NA	TGTGCCAGCAGCCCCCCCTCGGATGAGCAGTTCTTC	CASSPPSDEQFF
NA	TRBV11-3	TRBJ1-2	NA	TGTGCCAGCAGCTTAGATTACGGGCTGGGGCCGCCTCTCTATGGCTACACCTTC	CASSLDYGLGPPLYGYTF
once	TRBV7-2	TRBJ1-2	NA	TGTGCCAGCAGCTTAGCGCAGGGAGGAGGCTACACCTTC	CASSLAQGGGYTF